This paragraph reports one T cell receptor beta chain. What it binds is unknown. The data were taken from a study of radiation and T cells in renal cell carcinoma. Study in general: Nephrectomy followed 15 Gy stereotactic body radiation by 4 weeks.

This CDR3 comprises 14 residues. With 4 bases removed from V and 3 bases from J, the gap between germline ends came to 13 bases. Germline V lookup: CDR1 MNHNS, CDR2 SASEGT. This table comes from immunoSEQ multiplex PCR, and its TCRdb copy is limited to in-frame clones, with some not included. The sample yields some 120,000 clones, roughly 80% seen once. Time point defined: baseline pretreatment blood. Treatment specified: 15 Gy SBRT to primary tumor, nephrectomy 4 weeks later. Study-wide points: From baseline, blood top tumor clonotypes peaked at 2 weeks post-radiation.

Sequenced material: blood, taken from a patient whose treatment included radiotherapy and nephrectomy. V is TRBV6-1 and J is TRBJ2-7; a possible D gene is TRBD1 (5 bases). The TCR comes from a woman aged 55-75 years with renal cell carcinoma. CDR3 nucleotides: TGTGCCAGCAGTGTCGGCAGGGCGATCTACGAGCAGTACTTC. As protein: CASSVGRAIYEQYF.